Listed below are T cell receptor beta chains from one sample, sequenced in a study of Ad26.COV2.S vaccination and SARS-CoV-2 variants. Repertoires were generated with immunoSEQ multiplex PCR, while TCRdb's copy carries only in-frame clones and drops some. The sample carries approximately 340,000 clones, 85% recorded once. The sequences come from peripheral blood, collected in a trial of Ad26.COV2.S vaccine versus placebo. The receptors were gathered from a person between 18 and 65 years old who received the Ad26.COV2.S COVID-19 vaccine or a placebo. The CDR3 runs from the conserved cysteine through the conserved F or W. Fields, in order: clone size, D gene, J gene, V gene, CDR3 protein, CDR3 DNA. A D gene is named only where the DNA matches it firmly. Not every row has a clone size; where given, it reads once, few, many or a size class.

.	TRBD2	TRBJ2-1	TRBV10-2	CASSDEASGTLSREQFF	TGCGCCAGCAGTGATGAGGCTAGCGGGACCCTATCCCGTGAGCAGTTCTTC
.	.	TRBJ2-7	TRBV27	CASSPDGISYEQYF	TGTGCCAGCAGTCCCGACGGTATCTCCTACGAGCAGTACTTC
.	.	TRBJ2-7	TRBV5-1	CASSYSGATEQYF	TGCGCCAGCAGCTATAGTGGGGCGACCGAGCAGTACTTC
.	.	TRBJ2-3	TRBV7-8	CASSLATTRIGAQYF	TGTGCCAGCAGCTTAGCTACGACTAGGATTGGAGCGCAGTATTTT
.	TRBD2	TRBJ2-1	TRBV10-3	CAISREGYNEQFF	TGTGCCATCAGTCGGGAGGGTTACAATGAGCAGTTCTTC
.	.	TRBJ2-7	TRBV20-1	CCFGAAYEQYF	TGCTGCTTCGGTGCGGCCTACGAGCAGTACTTC
few	.	TRBJ1-6	TRBV21-1	CASTKTDGNSPLHF	TGTGCCAGCACCAAGACAGATGGGAATTCACCCCTCCACTTT
once	TRBD2	TRBJ2-3	TRBV2	CASSELAGGVDTQYF	TGTGCCAGCAGTGAACTAGCGGGGGGGGTAGATACGCAGTATTTT
.	.	TRBJ2-2	TRBV11-3	CASRQWNTGELFF	TGTGCCAGCCGCCAGTGGAACACCGGGGAGCTGTTTTTT
.	.	TRBJ2-5	TRBV5-1	CASSLNPLETQYF	TGCGCCAGCAGCTTGAATCCCCTTGAGACCCAGTACTTC
.	.	TRBJ2-3	TRBV27	CASRHTGYTDTQYF	TGTGCCAGCAGACACACCGGTTACACAGATACGCAGTATTTT
.	.	TRBJ2-3	TRBV4-3	CASSQVRGVGTDTQYF	TGCGCCAGCAGCCAAGTACGTGGGGTCGGCACAGATACGCAGTATTTT
.	.	TRBJ1-6	TRBV12-3/TRBV12-4	CASRETGRSPLHF	TGTGCCAGCCGAGAGACAGGACGCTCACCCCTCCACTTT
many	.	TRBJ2-2	TRBV5-6	CASSPVGRAGELFF	TGTGCCAGCAGCCCCGTAGGGCGCGCCGGGGAGCTGTTTTTT
.	.	TRBJ2-7	TRBV4-1	CASSQGGQTDEQYF	TGCGCCAGCAGCCAAGGTGGACAGACAGACGAGCAGTACTTC
.	.	TRBJ1-2	TRBV10-3	CAISDHGPYGYTF	TGTGCCATCAGTGACCACGGGCCCTATGGCTACACCTTC
.	.	TRBJ2-3	TRBV9	CASSVRGTKSSSDTQYF	TGTGCCAGCAGCGTGAGGGGGACTAAATCGAGCTCAGATACGCAGTATTTT
.	.	TRBJ1-1	TRBV19	CASSSSANTEAFF	TGTGCCAGTAGTTCCTCAGCGAACACTGAAGCTTTCTTT
.	.	TRBJ2-6	TRBV6-6	CASSSTQVGANVLTF	TGTGCCAGCAGTTCCACCCAGGTGGGGGCCAACGTCCTGACTTTC
.	TRBD1	TRBJ2-7	TRBV10-1	CASSMGTVSSYEQYF	TGCGCCAGCAGTATGGGGACAGTAAGCTCCTACGAGCAGTACTTC
.	.	TRBJ2-1	TRBV6-2/TRBV6-3	CASSYSGTYNEQFF	TGTGCCAGCAGTTACTCCGGGACCTACAATGAGCAGTTCTTC
.	.	TRBJ2-7	TRBV10-2	CASTETGFYEQYF	TGCGCCAGCACCGAGACGGGGTTCTACGAGCAGTACTTC
once	.	TRBJ1-1	TRBV18	CASSPPLNTEAFF	TGTGCCAGCTCACCACCTTTGAACACTGAAGCTTTCTTT
.	TRBD2	TRBJ2-1	TRBV5-5	CASSSRQWGGDEQFF	TGTGCCAGCAGCTCCCGACAGTGGGGGGGTGATGAGCAGTTCTTC
.	.	TRBJ2-2	TRBV11-3	CASSLRGRATGELFF	TGTGCCAGCAGCCTACGGGGGCGCGCCACCGGGGAGCTGTTTTTT
.	TRBD1	TRBJ2-7	TRBV18	CASSNGQGGSYEQYF	TGTGCCAGCTCAAACGGACAGGGGGGATCCTACGAGCAGTACTTC
.	.	TRBJ1-5	TRBV7-2	CASSFGSNQPQHF	TGTGCCAGCAGCTTTGGTAGCAATCAGCCCCAGCATTTT
.	TRBD1	TRBJ1-1	TRBV5-5	CASSLQGGKTEAFF	TGTGCCAGCAGCTTGCAGGGGGGGAAAACTGAAGCTTTCTTT
.	.	TRBJ1-2	TRBV2	CASSDLQGPNYGYTF	TGTGCCAGCAGTGATCTTCAGGGTCCCAACTATGGCTACACCTTC
.	.	TRBJ1-5	TRBV9	CASSVLGDWAQPQHF	TGTGCCAGCAGCGTACTCGGGGACTGGGCTCAGCCCCAGCATTTT
.	.	TRBJ2-2	TRBV28	CASSPSIGELFF	TGTGCCAGCAGTCCGTCCATCGGGGAGCTGTTTTTT
.	.	TRBJ2-1	TRBV6-2/TRBV6-3	CASSLTARDSFRRRYNEQFF	TGTGCCAGCAGTTTGACTGCCCGGGACTCGTTTCGTCGGCGCTACAATGAGCAGTTCTTC
.	.	TRBJ1-2	TRBV10-3	CAISEVRIYGYTF	TGTGCCATCAGTGAAGTCAGAATCTATGGCTACACCTTC
.	.	TRBJ1-6	TRBV30	CAWSGSQLTLHF	TGTGCCTGGAGTGGGTCCCAATTAACCCTCCACTTT
once	.	TRBJ1-1	TRBV14	CASSPSPGRLAFF	TGTGCCAGCAGCCCTTCCCCCGGCAGGCTTGCTTTCTTT